The clone carrying this T cell receptor (beta chain) has only a few counts. The antigen is undetermined. This entry is derived from a study of CD8 T cells in ankylosing spondylitis. The CDR3 spans 14 residues. Trimming at V came to 5 bases and at J to 4 bases, leaving 10 bases not matched to a gene. Germline V gene lookup returns CDR1 DFQATT and CDR2 SNEGSKA (reference sequence). In TCRdb, the 5' RACE reads were re-called with MiXCR into one record per CDR3 protein. The sample lists some 240,000 distinct CDR3 sequences, about 24% seen once, with more than 0.6% in the top ten. Findings and limits, study-wide: Within ankylosing spondylitis blood, a TCR beta motif made up of eight or nine highly homologous variants appeared to be characteristic.

The receptor was isolated from a male donor with ankylosing spondylitis or in good health (not recorded which). The chain carries TRBV20-1 and TRBJ2-5; 7 bases are a match to TRBD1. The specimen sequenced was blood, either unsorted or a sorted T cell fraction (not recorded which). The DNA for the CDR3 is TGCAGTGCTCCTTGGGGGACAGCCCGAGAGACCCAGTACTTC. This gives the protein CSAPWGTARETQYF.